Listed below are T cell receptor beta chains from one sample, sequenced in a study of blood T cell repertoires in COVID-19. Sequencing was performed with immunoSEQ multiplex PCR; in TCRdb, only in-frame clones are kept and a portion is missing. The table lists some 110,000 clones, 80% to 85% of them singletons, with around 8% in the top ten. The sequencing input was peripheral blood. These receptors were collected from a man between 65 and 79 years old with acute or convalescent COVID-19. The CDR3 runs from the conserved cysteine through the conserved F or W. The D gene is left open where the match is weak. For some rows the clone size is stated as once, few or many, or as a class when expanded; others skip it.

J gene: TRBJ1-1; V gene: TRBV19; D gene: NA; clone size: NA; CDR3 DNA: TGTGCCAGTAGGTCCAGGTCTACGAACACTGAAGCTTTCTTT; CDR3 protein: CASRSRSTNTEAFF
J gene: TRBJ1-6; V gene: TRBV2; D gene: NA; clone size: NA; CDR3 DNA: TGTGCCAGCACCGAACAGGGCGCTATTAATTCACCCCTCCACTTT; CDR3 protein: CASTEQGAINSPLHF
J gene: TRBJ2-1; V gene: TRBV7-6; D gene: NA; clone size: NA; CDR3 DNA: TGTGCCAGCAGCTTAGGGACAGTCTCCTACAATGAGCAGTTCTTC; CDR3 protein: CASSLGTVSYNEQFF
J gene: TRBJ1-3; V gene: TRBV19; D gene: NA; clone size: NA; CDR3 DNA: TGTGCCAGTACCCGGACCGGGACTGGAAACACCATATATTTT; CDR3 protein: CASTRTGTGNTIYF
J gene: TRBJ1-4; V gene: TRBV5-6; D gene: TRBD1; clone size: NA; CDR3 DNA: TGTGCCAGCAGACGACAGGGGAGAGATGAAAAACTGTTTTTT; CDR3 protein: CASRRQGRDEKLFF
J gene: TRBJ2-5; V gene: TRBV7-2; D gene: TRBD2; clone size: NA; CDR3 DNA: TGTGCCAGCAGCACGAGCGGGGGGGTGACCCAGTACTTC; CDR3 protein: CASSTSGGVTQYF
J gene: TRBJ2-1; V gene: TRBV10-1; D gene: NA; clone size: once; CDR3 DNA: TGCGCCAGCAGTGAGGGACAGCTCTACAATGAGCAGTTCTTC; CDR3 protein: CASSEGQLYNEQFF
J gene: TRBJ2-2; V gene: TRBV5-1; D gene: TRBD1; clone size: NA; CDR3 DNA: TGCGCCAGCAGCTTGGTGACAGGGCGGGACACCGGGGAGCTGTTTTTT; CDR3 protein: CASSLVTGRDTGELFF
J gene: TRBJ1-2; V gene: TRBV30; D gene: NA; clone size: NA; CDR3 DNA: TGTGCCTGGAGTGTACGGAGCTATGGCTACACCTTC; CDR3 protein: CAWSVRSYGYTF
J gene: TRBJ1-6; V gene: TRBV7-8; D gene: NA; clone size: once; CDR3 DNA: TGTGCCAGCAGCCACCAGGGGTTCAGGTCACCCCTCCACTTT; CDR3 protein: CASSHQGFRSPLHF
J gene: TRBJ1-6; V gene: TRBV27; D gene: TRBD1; clone size: NA; CDR3 DNA: TGTGCCAGCAGGGCGGACAGGAGTAAATCACCCCTCCACTTT; CDR3 protein: CASRADRSKSPLHF
J gene: TRBJ2-3; V gene: TRBV27; D gene: TRBD2; clone size: NA; CDR3 DNA: TGTGCCAGCAGTTTCCCCGGGGGCAGCGGGAGGGTGGATACGCAGTATTTT; CDR3 protein: CASSFPGGSGRVDTQYF
J gene: TRBJ2-1; V gene: TRBV9; D gene: NA; clone size: few; CDR3 DNA: TGTGCCAGCAGCCCCCGCACGGGGAGCGATGAGCAGTTCTTC; CDR3 protein: CASSPRTGSDEQFF
J gene: TRBJ1-6; V gene: TRBV7-9; D gene: TRBD1; clone size: NA; CDR3 DNA: TGTGCCAGTGGTCCGAGACAGGGGGCATCACCCCTCCACTTT; CDR3 protein: CASGPRQGASPLHF
J gene: TRBJ1-6; V gene: TRBV18; D gene: TRBD1; clone size: NA; CDR3 DNA: TGTGCCAGCTCACCTAGTACAGGGGGTTCCGGTTCACCCCTCCACTTT; CDR3 protein: CASSPSTGGSGSPLHF
J gene: TRBJ2-7; V gene: TRBV27; D gene: TRBD1; clone size: NA; CDR3 DNA: TGTGCCAGCAGTTACCGGGACAGGGCCTACGAGCAGTACTTC; CDR3 protein: CASSYRDRAYEQYF
J gene: TRBJ2-5; V gene: TRBV28; D gene: NA; clone size: NA; CDR3 DNA: TGTGCCAGCAGTTTATCTACGGAGACCCAGTACTTC; CDR3 protein: CASSLSTETQYF
J gene: TRBJ2-7; V gene: TRBV28; D gene: NA; clone size: NA; CDR3 DNA: TGTGCCAGCAGTCCACCCGCGGGAAGGCAGTACTTC; CDR3 protein: CASSPPAGRQYF
J gene: TRBJ1-2; V gene: TRBV5-1; D gene: TRBD1; clone size: NA; CDR3 DNA: TGCGCCAGCAGCTCAGGACAGGGATATGGCTACACCTTC; CDR3 protein: CASSSGQGYGYTF
J gene: TRBJ1-3; V gene: TRBV6-5; D gene: TRBD1; clone size: NA; CDR3 DNA: TGTGCCAGCAGTTACTCGGACAGGGCAGGAAACACCATATATTTT; CDR3 protein: CASSYSDRAGNTIYF
J gene: TRBJ2-3; V gene: TRBV6-5; D gene: NA; clone size: once; CDR3 DNA: TGTGCCAGCAGTAAATCAGGGTTACGCACAGATACGCAGTATTTT; CDR3 protein: CASSKSGLRTDTQYF
J gene: TRBJ2-1; V gene: TRBV18; D gene: NA; clone size: NA; CDR3 DNA: TGTGCCAGCTTACAAGCGCGCTCCTACAATGAGCAGTTCTTC; CDR3 protein: CASLQARSYNEQFF
J gene: TRBJ2-7; V gene: TRBV27; D gene: TRBD1; clone size: few; CDR3 DNA: TGTGCCAGCAGAGACCGGGACAGGGGGCCATCCATTTCCTACGAGCAGTACTTC; CDR3 protein: CASRDRDRGPSISYEQYF
J gene: TRBJ1-5; V gene: TRBV2; D gene: TRBD1; clone size: NA; CDR3 DNA: TGTGCCAGCAGTGAACAAGGGGGCGGTCAGCCCCAGCATTTT; CDR3 protein: CASSEQGGGQPQHF
J gene: TRBJ2-7; V gene: TRBV7-9; D gene: TRBD2; clone size: NA; CDR3 DNA: TGTGCCAGCAGCCACACTAGCGAGGGATACGAGCAGTACTTC; CDR3 protein: CASSHTSEGYEQYF
J gene: TRBJ1-6; V gene: TRBV30; D gene: TRBD1; clone size: few; CDR3 DNA: TGTGCCTGGAGTTCGCGGGGACAGGGGAGATCACCCCTCCACTTT; CDR3 protein: CAWSSRGQGRSPLHF
J gene: TRBJ1-5; V gene: TRBV7-9; D gene: NA; clone size: NA; CDR3 DNA: TGTGCCAGCAGCCAGGGGCGTCAGCCCCAGCATTTT; CDR3 protein: CASSQGRQPQHF
J gene: TRBJ2-2; V gene: TRBV5-8; D gene: TRBD1; clone size: few; CDR3 DNA: TGTGCCAGCAGCTTCTCGGGGACAGGGGTGACCGGGGAGCTGTTTTTT; CDR3 protein: CASSFSGTGVTGELFF
J gene: TRBJ1-4; V gene: TRBV5-6; D gene: TRBD1; clone size: NA; CDR3 DNA: TGTGCCAGCAGCCGTGGACAGGGGACCGCAACTAATGAAAAACTGTTTTTT; CDR3 protein: CASSRGQGTATNEKLFF
J gene: TRBJ1-2; V gene: TRBV3-1/TRBV3-2; D gene: NA; clone size: NA; CDR3 DNA: TGTGCCAGCAGCCAAGATAATAGACTGGGTTCAGGGACCTTC; CDR3 protein: CASSQDNRLGSGTF
J gene: TRBJ2-4; V gene: TRBV30; D gene: NA; clone size: NA; CDR3 DNA: TGTGCCTGGAGTCGGAGTAAAAACATTCAGTACTTC; CDR3 protein: CAWSRSKNIQYF
J gene: TRBJ1-1; V gene: TRBV5-1; D gene: TRBD1; clone size: NA; CDR3 DNA: TGCGCCAGCAGCTCGGACGGGACAGGGGTTGCTGAAGCTTTCTTT; CDR3 protein: CASSSDGTGVAEAFF
J gene: TRBJ1-2; V gene: TRBV6-5; D gene: TRBD1; clone size: NA; CDR3 DNA: TGTGCCAGCAGTTACTCGAACAGGGGCGGCTATGGCTACACCTTC; CDR3 protein: CASSYSNRGGYGYTF
J gene: TRBJ1-1; V gene: TRBV5-1; D gene: TRBD1; clone size: NA; CDR3 DNA: TGCGCCAGCAGTACAGGGGATCTGGCGAACACTGAAGCTTTCTTT; CDR3 protein: CASSTGDLANTEAFF
J gene: TRBJ1-6; V gene: TRBV9; D gene: TRBD1; clone size: NA; CDR3 DNA: TGTGCCAGCAGCGTAGGACAGGGTAGCTCCTATAATTCACCCCTCCACTTT; CDR3 protein: CASSVGQGSSYNSPLHF
J gene: TRBJ1-2; V gene: TRBV6-5; D gene: NA; clone size: NA; CDR3 DNA: TGTGCCAGCAGATACCTGGGGCAGGCGAACTATGGCTACACCTTC; CDR3 protein: CASRYLGQANYGYTF
J gene: TRBJ2-1; V gene: TRBV11-2; D gene: TRBD1; clone size: NA; CDR3 DNA: TGTGCCAGCGGGGGGACAGGGGGAGGAAATGAGCAGTTCTTC; CDR3 protein: CASGGTGGGNEQFF
J gene: TRBJ1-5; V gene: TRBV28; D gene: TRBD1; clone size: NA; CDR3 DNA: TGTGCCAGCAGCCCCGGGGACAGTTTTAATCAGCCCCAGCATTTT; CDR3 protein: CASSPGDSFNQPQHF
J gene: TRBJ1-5; V gene: TRBV28; D gene: NA; clone size: NA; CDR3 DNA: TGTGCCAGCCGGTGGGGGTCAAACAGGGCGGGTCAGCCCCAGCATTTT; CDR3 protein: CASRWGSNRAGQPQHF
J gene: TRBJ2-2; V gene: TRBV5-1; D gene: TRBD1; clone size: NA; CDR3 DNA: TGCGCCAGCAGCGATCCGGGACAGGGGGTCTCCGGGGAGCTGTTTTTT; CDR3 protein: CASSDPGQGVSGELFF
J gene: TRBJ1-4; V gene: TRBV28; D gene: NA; clone size: NA; CDR3 DNA: TGTGCCAGCAGTTTAGGAAAGACACCTTCGGGGAAACTGTTTTTT; CDR3 protein: CASSLGKTPSGKLFF
J gene: TRBJ2-5; V gene: TRBV6-4; D gene: TRBD2; clone size: NA; CDR3 DNA: TGTGCCAGCAGTGATAAGCGGGAGCTGGAGGAGACCCAGTACTTC; CDR3 protein: CASSDKRELEETQYF
J gene: TRBJ2-3; V gene: TRBV24-1; D gene: TRBD1; clone size: NA; CDR3 DNA: TGTGCCACCAGTGACCGGGACAGGGGGCGACCACTCACAGATACGCAGTATTTT; CDR3 protein: CATSDRDRGRPLTDTQYF
J gene: TRBJ2-1; V gene: TRBV4-1; D gene: TRBD1; clone size: NA; CDR3 DNA: TGCGCCAGCAGGCAAACAGGGGGAATCTACAATGAGCAGTTCTTC; CDR3 protein: CASRQTGGIYNEQFF
J gene: TRBJ1-4; V gene: TRBV5-1; D gene: NA; clone size: NA; CDR3 DNA: TGCGCCAGCAGCTTAACAGGGATTAATGAAAAACTGTTTTTT; CDR3 protein: CASSLTGINEKLFF
J gene: TRBJ2-7; V gene: TRBV3-1/TRBV3-2; D gene: TRBD1; clone size: NA; CDR3 DNA: TGTGCCAGCAGCCACCGACAGGGGGCGGTCGAGCAGTACTTC; CDR3 protein: CASSHRQGAVEQYF
J gene: TRBJ2-5; V gene: TRBV2; D gene: TRBD2; clone size: NA; CDR3 DNA: TGTGCCAGCGGGCGGATGAGCGGGAGGGCCGCAGAGACCCAGTACTTC; CDR3 protein: CASGRMSGRAAETQYF
J gene: TRBJ2-3; V gene: TRBV5-4; D gene: NA; clone size: NA; CDR3 DNA: TGTGCCAGCAGCTCTCGTTCAGGGGACCTTAGCACAGATACGCAGTATTTT; CDR3 protein: CASSSRSGDLSTDTQYF
J gene: TRBJ1-2; V gene: TRBV29-1; D gene: NA; clone size: NA; CDR3 DNA: TGCAGCGTTACCGCGTCTAACTATGGCTACACCTTC; CDR3 protein: CSVTASNYGYTF
J gene: TRBJ2-2; V gene: TRBV5-1; D gene: NA; clone size: NA; CDR3 DNA: TGCGCCAGCAGCTCCGACACAGCGAACACCGGGGAGCTGTTTTTT; CDR3 protein: CASSSDTANTGELFF
J gene: TRBJ1-1; V gene: TRBV15; D gene: NA; clone size: NA; CDR3 DNA: TGTGCCACCAGCAGAGGACAGTTAAACACTGAAGCTTTCTTT; CDR3 protein: CATSRGQLNTEAFF
J gene: TRBJ2-7; V gene: TRBV27; D gene: NA; clone size: NA; CDR3 DNA: TGTGCCAGCAGTTTAGGGTGGAGGGGTGGGGACGAGCAGTACTTC; CDR3 protein: CASSLGWRGGDEQYF
J gene: TRBJ1-6; V gene: TRBV9; D gene: TRBD1; clone size: NA; CDR3 DNA: TGTGCCAGCAGCGTAGCTCTTTCGGGACAGGGGAATTCACCCCTCCACTTT; CDR3 protein: CASSVALSGQGNSPLHF
J gene: TRBJ2-3; V gene: TRBV15; D gene: NA; clone size: NA; CDR3 DNA: TGTGCCACCAGCAGAGAACCGAGAGATACGCAGTATTTT; CDR3 protein: CATSREPRDTQYF
J gene: TRBJ2-3; V gene: TRBV6-5; D gene: TRBD2; clone size: once; CDR3 DNA: TGTGCCACCCACGCGGCGGGAGTTGGGTCAGATACGCAGTATTTT; CDR3 protein: CATHAAGVGSDTQYF
J gene: TRBJ1-1; V gene: TRBV9; D gene: TRBD1; clone size: NA; CDR3 DNA: TGTGCCAGCAGCGGAATGGGACAGGGGAACACTGAAGCTTTCTTT; CDR3 protein: CASSGMGQGNTEAFF
J gene: TRBJ1-2; V gene: TRBV2; D gene: NA; clone size: NA; CDR3 DNA: TGTGCCAGCACCCTACGGGAGGGAATTAACTATGGCTACACCTTC; CDR3 protein: CASTLREGINYGYTF
J gene: TRBJ1-1; V gene: TRBV5-8; D gene: NA; clone size: NA; CDR3 DNA: TGTGCCAGCAGCTTTCGGGGTGTCGGCTCGGAAGCTTTCTTT; CDR3 protein: CASSFRGVGSEAFF
J gene: TRBJ1-2; V gene: TRBV18; D gene: NA; clone size: NA; CDR3 DNA: TGTGCCAGCTCACGGTCCTCGGGAACTGACGGCTACACCTTC; CDR3 protein: CASSRSSGTDGYTF
J gene: TRBJ1-5; V gene: TRBV2; D gene: NA; clone size: NA; CDR3 DNA: TGTGCCAGCAGCGGCGACAGTCACAATCAGCCCCAGCATTTT; CDR3 protein: CASSGDSHNQPQHF